Listed below are T cell receptor beta chains from one sample, sequenced in a study of blood T cell repertoires in COVID-19. Sequenced by immunoSEQ multiplex PCR; TCRdb stores in-frame clones only, minus some. The table has 200,000 to 250,000 clones, 79% seen once. The specimen was peripheral blood. The receptors stem from a woman between 40 and 50 years old with active or convalescent COVID-19. The CDR3 runs from the conserved cysteine through the conserved F or W. A D gene is named only where the DNA matches it firmly. Some rows mark clone size as missing; the rest say once, few, many or name a class of expanded clone.

clone size: .
D gene: .
V gene: TRBV15
J gene: TRBJ1-2
CDR3 protein: CATSRDQADSWGYTF
CDR3 DNA: TGTGCCACCAGCAGAGATCAAGCCGACTCCTGGGGCTACACCTTC

clone size: .
D gene: .
V gene: TRBV19
J gene: TRBJ1-1
CDR3 protein: CASSSGNFRAFF
CDR3 DNA: TGTGCCAGTAGTAGCGGGAATTTCAGAGCTTTCTTT

clone size: .
D gene: .
V gene: TRBV18
J gene: TRBJ1-4
CDR3 protein: CASSPSWTSNEKLFF
CDR3 DNA: TGTGCCAGCTCACCAAGTTGGACATCTAATGAAAAACTGTTTTTT

clone size: .
D gene: TRBD1
V gene: TRBV3-1/TRBV3-2
J gene: TRBJ1-6
CDR3 protein: CASSPEGQPYNSPLHF
CDR3 DNA: TGTGCCAGCAGCCCAGAGGGACAGCCTTATAATTCACCCCTCCACTTT

clone size: few
D gene: TRBD1
V gene: TRBV28
J gene: TRBJ2-1
CDR3 protein: CASSAPGQGTNEQFF
CDR3 DNA: TGTGCCAGCAGTGCACCGGGACAGGGGACCAATGAGCAGTTCTTC

clone size: .
D gene: .
V gene: TRBV5-1
J gene: TRBJ1-5
CDR3 protein: CASSWTVGQPQHF
CDR3 DNA: TGCGCCAGCAGCTGGACAGTCGGTCAGCCCCAGCATTTT

clone size: .
D gene: TRBD1
V gene: TRBV5-5
J gene: TRBJ2-3
CDR3 protein: CASINQPSTGGTDTQYF
CDR3 DNA: TGTGCCAGCATCAATCAACCGTCGACAGGGGGTACAGATACGCAGTATTTT

clone size: .
D gene: .
V gene: TRBV12-5
J gene: TRBJ1-2
CDR3 protein: CASGRDVFGYTF
CDR3 DNA: TGTGCTAGTGGGCGAGATGTTTTTGGCTACACCTTC

clone size: .
D gene: .
V gene: TRBV9
J gene: TRBJ1-1
CDR3 protein: CASSVWQDTEAFF
CDR3 DNA: TGTGCCAGCAGCGTATGGCAGGACACTGAAGCTTTCTTT

clone size: .
D gene: .
V gene: TRBV19
J gene: TRBJ1-6
CDR3 protein: CASSVDRNSPLHF
CDR3 DNA: TGTGCCAGTAGTGTCGACAGAAATTCACCCCTCCACTTT

clone size: .
D gene: TRBD2
V gene: TRBV4-1
J gene: TRBJ2-1
CDR3 protein: CASSQDRSGGGGYNEQFF
CDR3 DNA: TGCGCCAGCAGCCAAGATCGCTCCGGCGGGGGGGGGTACAATGAGCAGTTCTTC

clone size: .
D gene: TRBD2
V gene: TRBV19
J gene: TRBJ2-3
CDR3 protein: CASSDGTSGSTDTQYF
CDR3 DNA: TGTGCCAGTAGTGACGGGACTAGCGGGAGCACAGATACGCAGTATTTT

clone size: .
D gene: TRBD2
V gene: TRBV3-1/TRBV3-2
J gene: TRBJ2-3
CDR3 protein: CASSQEQGGTDTQYF
CDR3 DNA: TGTGCCAGCAGCCAAGAGCAGGGAGGGACAGATACGCAGTATTTT

clone size: few
D gene: .
V gene: TRBV5-1
J gene: TRBJ1-1
CDR3 protein: CASSGRGTPEAFF
CDR3 DNA: TGCGCCAGCTCCGGCAGGGGAACACCTGAAGCTTTCTTT

clone size: .
D gene: .
V gene: TRBV2
J gene: TRBJ1-6
CDR3 protein: CASSEVDGGNSPLHF
CDR3 DNA: TGTGCCAGCAGTGAAGTTGACGGGGGAAATTCACCCCTCCACTTT

clone size: .
D gene: TRBD2
V gene: TRBV28
J gene: TRBJ2-7
CDR3 protein: CASSSGSGGRDEQYF
CDR3 DNA: TGTGCCAGCAGCTCCGGATCGGGAGGGCGGGACGAGCAGTACTTC

clone size: .
D gene: .
V gene: TRBV5-1
J gene: TRBJ2-1
CDR3 protein: CASSGGLDLPMKGFF
CDR3 DNA: TGCGCCAGCAGCGGAGGATTAGACCTTCCAATGAAGGGGTTCTTC

clone size: few
D gene: TRBD1
V gene: TRBV9
J gene: TRBJ1-6
CDR3 protein: CASSVGDRAPLHF
CDR3 DNA: TGTGCCAGCAGCGTGGGGGACAGAGCGCCCCTCCACTTT

clone size: .
D gene: .
V gene: TRBV12-3/TRBV12-4
J gene: TRBJ2-4
CDR3 protein: CASSPLSFIQYF
CDR3 DNA: TGTGCCAGCAGTCCACTCTCGTTCATTCAGTACTTC

clone size: .
D gene: .
V gene: TRBV2
J gene: TRBJ1-2
CDR3 protein: CASSEVTVYGYTF
CDR3 DNA: TGTGCCAGCAGTGAAGTGACAGTCTATGGCTACACCTTC

clone size: .
D gene: TRBD1
V gene: TRBV19
J gene: TRBJ1-5
CDR3 protein: CASSKNQGAAGNQPQHF
CDR3 DNA: TGTGCCAGTAGCAAGAATCAGGGGGCAGCGGGCAATCAGCCCCAGCATTTT

clone size: .
D gene: .
V gene: TRBV2
J gene: TRBJ1-4
CDR3 protein: CASREQGATNEKLFF
CDR3 DNA: TGTGCCAGCAGGGAACAGGGTGCAACTAATGAAAAACTGTTTTTT

clone size: .
D gene: .
V gene: TRBV12-5
J gene: TRBJ1-1
CDR3 protein: CASGLVPDSEAFF
CDR3 DNA: TGTGCTAGTGGTTTGGTACCTGACAGTGAAGCTTTCTTT

clone size: .
D gene: .
V gene: TRBV6-1
J gene: TRBJ1-5
CDR3 protein: CASSEKDGGSNQPQHF
CDR3 DNA: TGTGCCAGCAGTGAAAAGGACGGGGGGAGCAATCAGCCCCAGCATTTT

clone size: .
D gene: .
V gene: TRBV28
J gene: TRBJ2-6
CDR3 protein: CARRPPAGGANVLTF
CDR3 DNA: TGTGCCAGGCGACCTCCGGCGGGCGGGGCCAACGTCCTGACTTTC

clone size: .
D gene: TRBD2
V gene: TRBV28
J gene: TRBJ2-5
CDR3 protein: CASSFVRSGGAEEETQYF
CDR3 DNA: TGTGCCAGCAGTTTCGTAAGAAGCGGGGGGGCAGAGGAAGAGACCCAGTACTTC

clone size: .
D gene: .
V gene: TRBV2
J gene: TRBJ2-7
CDR3 protein: CASRSGYEQYF
CDR3 DNA: TGTGCCAGCAGGAGCGGTTACGAGCAGTACTTC

clone size: .
D gene: .
V gene: TRBV10-3
J gene: TRBJ1-5
CDR3 protein: CAISEAVGDQPQHF
CDR3 DNA: TGTGCCATCAGTGAGGCGGTAGGGGATCAGCCCCAGCATTTT

clone size: .
D gene: .
V gene: TRBV12-3/TRBV12-4
J gene: TRBJ1-2
CDR3 protein: CASSPLGGISYTF
CDR3 DNA: TGTGCCAGCAGTCCTTTAGGGGGAATTAGCTACACCTTC

clone size: few
D gene: TRBD2
V gene: TRBV4-2
J gene: TRBJ2-3
CDR3 protein: CASSQEMASGTDTQYF
CDR3 DNA: TGTGCCAGCAGCCAAGAAATGGCTAGCGGGACAGATACGCAGTATTTT

clone size: .
D gene: .
V gene: TRBV5-5
J gene: TRBJ1-6
CDR3 protein: CASSLATGGESPLHF
CDR3 DNA: TGTGCCAGCAGCTTGGCCACGGGAGGCGAATCACCCCTCCACTTT

clone size: .
D gene: .
V gene: TRBV9
J gene: TRBJ2-1
CDR3 protein: CASSDGPRDYNEQFF
CDR3 DNA: TGTGCCAGCAGCGATGGCCCCAGGGACTACAATGAGCAGTTCTTC

clone size: once
D gene: TRBD2
V gene: TRBV3-1/TRBV3-2
J gene: TRBJ2-7
CDR3 protein: CASSVAGGSYEQYF
CDR3 DNA: TGTGCCAGCAGTGTAGCCGGGGGGTCCTACGAGCAGTACTTC

clone size: .
D gene: TRBD1
V gene: TRBV3-1/TRBV3-2
J gene: TRBJ1-1
CDR3 protein: CASNRGPNTEAFF
CDR3 DNA: TGTGCCAGCAACAGGGGGCCGAACACTGAAGCTTTCTTT

clone size: .
D gene: TRBD2
V gene: TRBV11-2
J gene: TRBJ2-1
CDR3 protein: CASSLQGREGQFF
CDR3 DNA: TGTGCCAGCAGCTTACAGGGAAGGGAGGGGCAGTTCTTC

clone size: .
D gene: .
V gene: TRBV21-1
J gene: TRBJ1-6
CDR3 protein: CASSVIPGRCISPLHF
CDR3 DNA: TGTGCCAGCAGCGTAATTCCAGGGCGATGCATTTCACCCCTCCACTTT

clone size: .
D gene: .
V gene: TRBV10-3
J gene: TRBJ1-2
CDR3 protein: CAITASSESYTF
CDR3 DNA: TGTGCCATCACGGCTTCGAGCGAGAGCTACACCTTC

clone size: .
D gene: TRBD1
V gene: TRBV28
J gene: TRBJ1-1
CDR3 protein: CASRDRGRGTEAFF
CDR3 DNA: TGTGCCAGCAGGGACAGGGGGCGAGGCACTGAAGCTTTCTTT

clone size: .
D gene: .
V gene: TRBV24-1
J gene: TRBJ2-5
CDR3 protein: CATSDFRTSGGKTQYF
CDR3 DNA: TGTGCCACCAGTGATTTTAGGACCTCAGGCGGGAAGACCCAGTACTTC

clone size: .
D gene: .
V gene: TRBV3-1/TRBV3-2
J gene: TRBJ1-2
CDR3 protein: CASSAGGANYGYTF
CDR3 DNA: TGTGCCAGCAGCGCCGGGGGAGCTAACTATGGCTACACCTTC

clone size: .
D gene: .
V gene: TRBV6-5
J gene: TRBJ1-1
CDR3 protein: CASSYSGGDTEAFF
CDR3 DNA: TGTGCCAGCAGTTACTCGGGAGGGGACACTGAAGCTTTCTTT

clone size: .
D gene: .
V gene: TRBV10-3
J gene: TRBJ2-1
CDR3 protein: CAISGQNNEQFF
CDR3 DNA: TGTGCCATCAGTGGGCAGAACAATGAGCAGTTCTTC

clone size: .
D gene: .
V gene: TRBV7-2
J gene: TRBJ1-2
CDR3 protein: CASSLRTSDGYTF
CDR3 DNA: TGTGCCAGCAGCCTCAGGACATCCGACGGCTACACCTTC

clone size: .
D gene: .
V gene: TRBV11-1
J gene: TRBJ2-1
CDR3 protein: CASSLDSSQGEQFF
CDR3 DNA: TGTGCCAGCAGCTTGGACAGCTCGCAGGGCGAGCAGTTCTTC

clone size: .
D gene: .
V gene: TRBV5-4
J gene: TRBJ2-3
CDR3 protein: CASSQPGTSFTDTQYF
CDR3 DNA: TGTGCCAGCAGCCAACCCGGGACTTCCTTCACAGATACGCAGTATTTT

clone size: .
D gene: .
V gene: TRBV10-1
J gene: TRBJ1-3
CDR3 protein: CASSGGLLHSGNTIYF
CDR3 DNA: TGCGCCAGCAGTGGGGGACTGCTCCACTCTGGAAACACCATATATTTT

clone size: .
D gene: TRBD1
V gene: TRBV6-5
J gene: TRBJ1-6
CDR3 protein: CAKPLDRETDSPLHF
CDR3 DNA: TGTGCCAAGCCCTTAGACAGGGAAACTGATTCACCCCTCCACTTT

clone size: .
D gene: .
V gene: TRBV12-3/TRBV12-4
J gene: TRBJ2-5
CDR3 protein: CASSLIQVETQYF
CDR3 DNA: TGTGCCAGCAGTTTAATACAGGTAGAGACCCAGTACTTC

clone size: .
D gene: .
V gene: TRBV6-5
J gene: TRBJ1-3
CDR3 protein: CASRQAITFGNTIYF
CDR3 DNA: TGTGCCAGCAGGCAGGCCATAACCTTCGGAAACACCATATATTTT

clone size: few
D gene: .
V gene: TRBV5-8
J gene: TRBJ1-5
CDR3 protein: CASSPRGQPQHF
CDR3 DNA: TGTGCCAGCAGCCCCCGGGGGCAGCCCCAGCATTTT

clone size: .
D gene: TRBD1
V gene: TRBV3-1/TRBV3-2
J gene: TRBJ1-2
CDR3 protein: CASSRTGGISGYTF
CDR3 DNA: TGTGCCAGCAGCCGGACAGGGGGGATAAGTGGCTACACCTTC

clone size: few
D gene: TRBD2
V gene: TRBV6-5
J gene: TRBJ2-7
CDR3 protein: CASSSPGLAGQQYF
CDR3 DNA: TGTGCCAGCAGTTCACCGGGACTAGCGGGGCAGCAGTACTTC

clone size: .
D gene: TRBD2
V gene: TRBV10-3
J gene: TRBJ2-3
CDR3 protein: CAIRDGTSLADTQYF
CDR3 DNA: TGTGCCATCAGAGACGGGACTAGCTTAGCAGATACGCAGTATTTT

clone size: .
D gene: TRBD2
V gene: TRBV2
J gene: TRBJ2-4
CDR3 protein: CASSGTSGGENIQYF
CDR3 DNA: TGTGCCAGCAGTGGAACTAGCGGGGGGGAAAACATTCAGTACTTC

clone size: .
D gene: .
V gene: TRBV3-1/TRBV3-2
J gene: TRBJ1-3
CDR3 protein: CASSFLPAGSTGNTIYF
CDR3 DNA: TGTGCCAGCAGTTTTCTCCCGGCGGGTAGTACCGGAAACACCATATATTTT

clone size: .
D gene: .
V gene: TRBV27
J gene: TRBJ1-1
CDR3 protein: CASSFGGATEAFF
CDR3 DNA: TGTGCCAGCAGTTTTGGGGGGGCCACTGAAGCTTTCTTT

clone size: many
D gene: .
V gene: TRBV7-3
J gene: TRBJ1-6
CDR3 protein: CASSLGPNSPLHF
CDR3 DNA: TGTGCCAGCAGCTTAGGCCCAAATTCACCCCTCCACTTT